This TCR beta chain stems from a study of tumor-infiltrating lymphocytes in primary liver carcinoma (TCRdb year 2017). About the full investigation: Between late 2015 and March 2016, roughly five patients in China with histopathologically diagnosed primary liver carcinoma had surgical resection. High reproducibility was observed for the technical replicate repertoires, with mean shared-clone rates approximately 0.9 and correlation coefficients above 0.95. The study combined TCRbeta repertoire sequencing, expression microarrays and whole-exome sequencing across five regions of each liver tumor, with adjacent normal tissue and blood. The five patients had tumors staged T1-T3 N0M0, with maximum diameters ranging from about 4 to 11 cm. Each sample produced about 3.5 to 7.5 million productive TCRbeta reads, and read depth showed no significant difference between tissue types. A total of approximately 35 specimens from 5 patients, comprising 25 or so tumor regions, 5 adjacent noncancerous liver tissues and 5 peripheral blood samples, were covered by TCRbeta repertoire sequencing. Of the five patients, three men and two women aged 30 to 69 years, four had hepatocellular carcinoma and one had combined HCC and intrahepatic cholangiocarcinoma.

Blood RNA was extracted from unsorted whole blood using TRIzol reagent, and germline DNA was obtained with the DNeasy Blood & Tissue kit. At the time of sampling, the patients had chronic HBV infection and had not received any treatment. Before surgery, approximately 4.3 milliliters of peripheral blood were drawn into K2EDTA tubes. TCRbeta-specific cDNA was reverse-transcribed from 500 ng total RNA using a constant-region primer and ProtoScript II reverse transcriptase. Three nested multiplex PCR rounds, following a slightly modified ARM-PCR procedure, were used to build the TCRbeta libraries. Multiplex TRBV1-TRBV30 forward primers and a Cbeta reverse primer were used in the first two PCR rounds, each of which was run for roughly 10 cycles. Sample barcodes and Illumina adapters were added in a final 25-cycle PCR using Deep VentR polymerase. Before sequencing, amplicons of 200-500 bp were gel-purified using a QIAquick gel extraction kit. An Illumina HiSeq 2500 was used to sequence the TCRbeta amplicons with 250-bp paired-end reads. The source study handled its data this way. Trimmomatic v0.33 was used to quality-trim the reads, and FLASH v1.2.11 was used to merge paired reads so that full CDR3 sequences could be recovered. MiGEC v1.2.1b assigned V, D and J germline segments to the rearranged TCRbeta sequences. Clonotype statistics and Shannon-Wiener diversity indices were calculated with VDJtools v1.0.0. To reduce sampling bias, subsequent analyses other than the diversity analysis used only the 250 most abundant clonotypes in each sample. TCRdb redid the processing of the public reads, applying fastp at Q25 and MiXCR, and retained in-frame beta chains. Rows with a matching CDR3 protein are joined into one entry that keeps the most common DNA and genes. What appears here as the V and J calls and clone size reflects TCRdb's work, not the paper's. The sample records about 180,000 distinct CDR3 sequences, about 60% of which are singletons. The ten largest make up 72% of the sample.

After removal of 3 bases from V and 4 bases from J, the junction retains 17 bases not matched to a gene. The germline V gene encodes CDR1 SGHAT and CDR2 FQDESV (reference sequence). The CDR3 spans 19 residues, from the cysteine through the phenylalanine. Solely the CDR3 DNA is kept, with 57 bases framed from the first base. Turning to this clonotype: Its antigen is unknown. A much bigger clone sits one base away, suggesting this may be a read error.

Overall study results and their limits: The study included only four or five patients, and the authors note findings should be validated in a larger study. A significantly larger repertoire fraction was made up by the top 250 clones in tumors than in blood (p = 0.039). Because the samples were bulk and unsorted, CD4+ and CD8+ T cell repertoires could not be compared. Repertoire overlap was found to be higher between tumor regions (mean around 35%) than between tumor-adjacent (about 17%) or tumor-blood (around 14%) pairs, consistent with antigen-driven expansion. Only the TCR beta chain was sequenced, so true repertoire diversity is likely underestimated because unpaired alpha chains were not captured.

This receptor chain uses TRBV11-1 and TRBJ2-2, with 7 central nucleotides matching TRBD1. Sample: peripheral blood. The TCR sequence derives from a man in his forties or fifties with primary liver carcinoma and hepatitis B virus infection. The CDR3 region has the sequence CASSLIVQGELTITGELFF. The nucleotides are TGTGCCAGCAGCTTGATAGTTCAGGGGGAACTGACCATCACCGGGGAGCTGTTTTTT.